The 26 T cell receptor beta chains presented below share a single source sample, sequenced in a study of OX40 agonist ivuxolimab in advanced cancers. Sequenced by immunoSEQ multiplex PCR; TCRdb stores in-frame clones only, minus some. The table lists 15,000 to 20,000 clones, 70% to 90% of them singletons, with about 20% in the top ten. This sample comprised CD4+ or CD8+ T cells sorted from blood, obtained in a trial of the OX40 agonist ivuxolimab. These TCRs come from an adult with an advanced solid tumor such as melanoma, head and neck, liver or kidney cancer.

V gene TRBV4-3 combines with J gene TRBJ2-5; 9 bases fit TRBD1. The CDR3 has 15 residues. The V gene's germline CDR1 is LGHNA and CDR2 YSLEER. The ends lost 1 base at V and 4 bases at J; junction bases unmatched: 4. The CDR3: CASSQGTGEGETQYF. As DNA, the CDR3 is TGCGCCAGCAGCCAAGGGACAGGGGAAGGAGAGACCCAGTACTTC.

The chain links TRBV5-1 to TRBJ2-7; 15 nucleotides align to TRBD2. The CDR3 contains 16 residues. CDR1 is SGHRS and CDR2 is YFSETQ in the germline V gene. V shed 4 bases, J shed 5 bases, and the junction held 7 bases outside the gene matches. CDR3 residues: CASSVRTSGRANEQYF. The DNA of the CDR3 is TGCGCCAGCAGCGTCCGGACTAGCGGGAGGGCTAACGAGCAGTACTTC.

By share, this clone counts as medium-sized. The chain carries TRBV7-3 and TRBJ2-3, with TRBD2 matching over 15 bases. The germline V gene encodes CDR1 SGHTA and CDR2 FQGTGA. The J segment lost 3 bases and the V segment lost 5 bases, leaving 6 bases of the junction unmatched. The length of the CDR3 is 17 residues. For the CDR3, the DNA is TGTGCCAGCAGCCCCAGCGGGACTAGCGGGAGGACAGATACGCAGTATTTT. Protein product: CASSPSGTSGRTDTQYF.

The chain joins TRBV28 to TRBJ2-5; maybe TRBD1 (6 bases). The J call may be in error: the DNA end matches TRBJ2-7 better. Germline V lookup: CDR1 MDHEN, CDR2 SYDVKM. This CDR3 is 12 amino acids long. The CDR3 spells CASSLGRGEQYF. CDR3 sequence (DNA): TGTGCCAGCAGTTTAGGCAGGGGCGAGCAGTACTTC.

This chain uses TRBV7-2 with TRBJ1-4; a weak D match, TRBD1 (5 bases). CDR1 is SGHTA, CDR2 FQGNSA, per germline. This CDR3 is built from 15 residues. V was cut by 1 base and J by 5 bases, with 11 bases left in between. CDR3 nucleotides: TGTGCCAGCAGCTTAGACGTAGGGGTAAATGAAAAACTGTTTTTT. Residues: CASSLDVGVNEKLFF.

The chain joins TRBV9 to TRBJ2-5; 12 bases map to TRBD2. Germline CDR1 SGDLS, CDR2 YYNGEE. The CDR3 has 15 residues. V was clipped by 0 bases and J by 4 bases; unmatched bases: 1. The DNA of the CDR3 is TGTGCCAGCAGCGTAGGACTAGCGGGAGCAGAGACCCAGTACTTC. It yields the protein CASSVGLAGAETQYF. Full variable domain (rest looked up from reference TRBV9 and TRBJ2-5): DSGVTQTPKHLITATGQRVTLRCSPRSGDLSVYWYQQSLDQGLQFLIQYYNGEERAKGNILERFSAQQFPDLHSELNLSSLELGDSALYFCASSVGLAGAETQYFGPGTRLLVL.

The CDR3 bases are TGCGCCAGCAGGTCGGGGGACAGCATGAACACTGAAGCTTTCTTT. Encoded protein: CASRSGDSMNTEAFF. The chain is built from TRBV5-1 and TRBJ1-1, with 7 positions matching TRBD1. This CDR3 contains 15 residues. Germline V gene lookup returns CDR1 SGHRS and CDR2 YFSETQ. The V and J ends lost 5 bases and 0 bases, in that order; junction bases with no gene match: 7.

The chain employs TRBV7-9 and TRBJ2-1; TRBD2 matches at 9 bases. The CDR3 spans 14 residues. V was clipped by 7 bases and J by 9 bases; unmatched bases: 10. Per the germline V gene, CDR1 is SEHNR and CDR2 is FQNEAQ (reference sequence). The CDR3 loop is CASNPPGLAAEQFF. In nucleotides, the CDR3 is TGTGCCAGCAACCCTCCGGGACTAGCAGCTGAGCAGTTCTTC.

In the case of this clone: This CDR3 is also generated by other DNA sequences in the sample. The V and J genes are TRBV15 and TRBJ1-4; D not resolved. Germline loops: CDR1 LNHNV, CDR2 YYDKDF (reference sequence). The CDR3 extends over 13 amino acids. The V end lost 0 bases, the J end lost 8 bases, and 7 bases lay between the germline ends. The CDR3 DNA reads TGTGCCACCAGCAGAGATCCGGGAGAAAAACTGTTTTTT. Protein product: CATSRDPGEKLFF.

V is TRBV11-3 and J is TRBJ2-3; 7 bases are shared with TRBD1. Looked up from germline, CDR1 is SGHNT and CDR2 is YENEEA. This CDR3 comprises 14 residues. The J segment lost 0 bases and the V segment lost 5 bases, leaving 2 bases of the junction unmatched. CDR3 region: CASSRDRSTDTQYF. The CDR3 DNA follows: TGTGCCAGCAGCCGGGACAGAAGCACAGATACGCAGTATTTT.

The chain couples TRBV15 to TRBJ1-6; D remains unclear. Germline lookup yields CDR1 LNHNV and CDR2 YYDKDF (reference sequence). This CDR3 has 13 amino acids. V shed 0 bases and J shed 9 bases, with 6 bases lying between them. The CDR3 DNA sequence: TGTGCCACCAGCAGAGATACATTTTCACCCCTCCACTTT. Translated: CATSRDTFSPLHF.

The chain employs TRBV7-3 and TRBJ1-4, with D possibly being TRBD1 (6 bases). Per germline, CDR1 SGHTA and CDR2 FQGTGA. V lost 6 bases, J lost 8 bases, and 16 bases lay in between. The length of the CDR3 is 14 residues. DNA for the CDR3: TGTGCCAGCAGTCCAGGGGCATATGTGGAAAAACTGTTTTTT. This gives the protein CASSPGAYVEKLFF. Supplemented by reference TRBV7-3 and TRBJ1-4, the full variable domain reads GAGVSQTPSNKVTEKGKYVELRCDPISGHTALYWYRQSLGQGPEFLIYFQGTGAADDSGLPNDRFFAVRPEGSVSTLKIQRTERGDSAVYLCASSPGAYVEKLFFGSGTQLSVL.

V and J are TRBV7-2 and TRBJ1-4; the match to TRBD1 covers 7 bases. Germline CDR1 SGHTA, CDR2 FQGNSA. This CDR3 has 15 residues. The trim removed 5 bases at V and 1 base at J, leaving 4 bases unmatched. Here the CDR3 reads CASSDRVRTNEKLFF. DNA of the CDR3: TGTGCCAGCAGCGACAGGGTGCGAACTAATGAAAAACTGTTTTTT.

This clone turned up a few times. The chain couples TRBV29-1 to TRBJ2-1; D is perhaps TRBD2 (6 bases). The CDR3 has 12 amino acids. Germline assignment: CDR1 SQVTM and CDR2 ANQGSEA. V was shortened by 7 bases and J by 9 bases, with 16 bases between the two germline ends. The CDR3 DNA is TGCAGCGCTGCTAATGTGGGAGGTGAGCAGTTCTTC. Amino acid sequence: CSAANVGGEQFF.

This clone was found once. The V call is TRBV5-6, the J call TRBJ1-5; 8 bases match TRBD1. Germline V CDR1 and CDR2: SGHDT, YYEEEE. V was pared by 4 bases and J by 7 bases, with 4 bases of the junction left unmatched. The CDR3 loop spans 13 amino acids. The CDR3 coding sequence is TGTGCCAGCAGCCGACAGGGGCTACAGCCCCAGCATTTT. It yields the protein CASSRQGLQPQHF.

This chain uses TRBV28 with TRBJ2-3; D gene ambiguous. V was cut by 2 bases and J by 1 base, with 4 bases left in between. Germline CDR1 is MDHEN and CDR2 is SYDVKM. This CDR3 is 13 amino acids long. CDR3 sequence reads: CASSLGRTDTQYF. The DNA of the CDR3 is TGTGCCAGCAGTTTAGGGCGCACAGATACGCAGTATTTT.

The rearrangement joins TRBV11-2 to TRBJ1-2, with unresolved D. Per germline, CDR1 SGHAT and CDR2 FQNNGV. The CDR3 covers 14 residues. V was pared by 0 bases and J by 5 bases, with 10 bases between. The CDR3 sequence is CASSLDQWAYGYTF. CDR3 DNA: TGTGCCAGCAGCTTAGATCAATGGGCGTATGGCTACACCTTC.

Of note for this clone: Within the sample, other DNA sequences also encode this same CDR3. The V and J genes are TRBV7-6 and TRBJ1-5, with D unresolved. Trimming cost V 5 bases and J 1 base, with 6 bases left between them. The CDR3 contains 13 residues. The germline V gene encodes CDR1 SGHVS and CDR2 FNYEAQ. CDR3 region: CASSTDSNQPQHF. The CDR3 DNA reads as TGTGCCAGCAGCACCGACAGCAATCAGCCCCAGCATTTT.

The V gene is TRBV27, the J gene TRBJ1-2; D is possibly TRBD1 (6 bases). Trimming pared 9 bases from V and 7 bases from J, leaving 21 bases between. The CDR3 runs to 14 residues. CDR1 and CDR2 (germline): MNHEY, SMNVEV (reference sequence). The CDR3 region is CARRAGSLQGGYTF. The CDR3 DNA follows: TGTGCCAGACGGGCAGGGAGTCTACAGGGTGGCTACACCTTC.

CDR3 in DNA: TGTGCCAGCAACAAACGGCCCGATATTTACGGCTACACAGATACGCAGTATTTT. Amino acid sequence: CASNKRPDIYGYTDTQYF. The chain joins TRBV28 to TRBJ2-3, with D uncertain. This CDR3 is 18 amino acids long. CDR1 and CDR2 from the germline V gene are MDHEN and SYDVKM. V lost 7 bases and J lost 2, with 25 bases in between.

The chain recombines TRBV10-1 with TRBJ2-4, with a possible D match to TRBD2 (5 bases). This CDR3 region has 16 residues. Trimming stripped 3 bases from V and 3 bases from J, with 15 bases between. CDR1 WNHNN and CDR2 SYGVQD come from the germline V gene (reference sequence). CDR3 in amino acids: CASSDFTPEGKNIQYF. CDR3 DNA: TGCGCCAGCAGTGATTTTACCCCCGAGGGCAAAAACATTCAGTACTTC.

The chain recombines TRBV10-3 with TRBJ1-5; D call uncertain. Germline-derived CDR1 and CDR2 are ENHRY and SYGVKD. The CDR3 extends over 17 amino acids. The V end was cut by 2 bases, the J end by 8 bases, with 22 bases between. CDR3 nucleotide sequence: TGTGCCATCAGTGAGGTTATGAGGTTTGATGGAGGGAAGCCCCAGCATTTT. Translation: CAISEVMRFDGGKPQHF.

This clone showed up just a few times. The chain carries TRBV27 and TRBJ2-1, with D tentatively TRBD2 (6 bases). The CDR3 covers 13 residues. CDR1 and CDR2 from the germline V gene are MNHEY and SMNVEV (reference sequence). Trimming left V 6 bases short and J 8 bases short, with 14 bases between. Here the CDR3 reads CASRAGPWDEQFF. CDR3 in DNA: TGTGCCAGCAGGGCGGGACCCTGGGATGAGCAGTTCTTC.

The rearrangement uses TRBV11-1 and TRBJ1-5, with D unclear. CDR1 is SGHAT and CDR2 is FQDESV in the germline V gene (reference sequence). Trimming removed 1 base at V and 6 bases at J, with 7 bases between. The CDR3 extends over 13 amino acids. As DNA, the CDR3 is TGTGCCAGCAGCTTAGATAGGGCTCAGCCCCAGCATTTT. The encoded protein is CASSLDRAQPQHF.

The V call is TRBV18, the J call TRBJ1-1; no firm D call. The CDR3 contains 15 residues. CDR1 KGHSH and CDR2 LQKENI come from the germline V gene. V lost 0 bases, J lost 3 bases, and 11 bases lay in between. The CDR3 bases are TGTGCCAGCTCACCACCGAACGGCTTGGACACTGAAGCTTTCTTT. As protein: CASSPPNGLDTEAFF.

The rearrangement uses TRBV7-2 and TRBJ2-7; 9 bases are shared with TRBD1. V was pared by 1 base and J by 5 bases, with 6 bases of the junction left unmatched. The CDR3 consists of 15 residues. Germline V CDR1 and CDR2: SGHTA, FQGNSA. Here the CDR3 reads CASSLVRDRVNEQYF. DNA for the CDR3: TGTGCCAGCAGCTTAGTCCGGGACAGGGTTAACGAGCAGTACTTC.